This TCR beta chain was recorded in a study of regulatory T cells in long-lasting Graves disease. Study-wide context: In persistent Graves' disease, antithyroid drugs had been taken for over 5 years and TSH receptor antibodies stayed positive. General study findings and limits: Less diverse TCR repertoires were seen in persistent Graves' patients than in newly diagnosed ones. Persistent disease was associated with favored TRBV28 usage and with favored use of TRBJ1-2 and TRBJ2-5.

Noted time point: persistent/refractory GD, antithyroid drugs over 5 years with positive TRAb. Construction of the TCR library relied on RNA isolated from PBMCs. This CDR3 has 16 amino acids. Germline V gives CDR1 SGHDN, CDR2 FVKESK. The junction had 8 bases not matched to a gene; V was cut back by 4 bases and J by 5 bases. Regarding this clonotype: What it binds is unknown.

Combining iRepertoire HTBI primers with Arm-PCR of CDR3 regions, the authors built TCR beta libraries. In the authors' workflow: Gene usage covered about 60 TRBV and 14 TRBJ segments. MiXCR, run by TCRdb on the multiplex PCR reads, gives a single entry per CDR3 protein. In this record, the V and J calls reflect TCRdb's handling and not the investigators' own analysis. The sample shows over 650,000 distinct CDR3 sequences, approximately 31% of them seen only once. The sample consisted of peripheral blood mononuclear cells (PBMCs), taken when the disease was refractory, from a patient treated with antithyroid drugs. The clonotype originates from a female donor with Graves disease. V and J are TRBV14 and TRBJ2-1; the match to TRBD2 covers 10 bases. CDR3 bases: TGTGCCAGCAGCCTTCTAGGACTAGCGGACGACAATGAGCAGTTCTTC. Its protein is CASSLLGLADDNEQFF.